These 23 T cell receptor beta chains originate from one sample sequenced in a study of blood T cell repertoires in COVID-19. This table comes from immunoSEQ multiplex PCR, and its TCRdb copy is limited to in-frame clones, with some not included. Counted here are approximately 100,000 clones, around 86% occurring once; the ten biggest clones make up roughly 15%. Sequencing was carried out using peripheral blood. All receptors come from an elderly woman with active or convalescent COVID-19.

The chain links TRBV3-1 (or the pseudogene TRBV3-2) to TRBJ1-1, with TRBD1 identical over 7 bases. Unmatched junction bases numbered 4, after V lost 4 bases and J lost 5 bases. The CDR3 spans 13 residues. Germline V gene data show CDR1 as LGHDT and CDR2 as YNNKEL (reference sequence). CDR3 nucleotide sequence: TGTGCCAGCAGCCGACAGGGAAGTACTGAAGCTTTCTTT. Translating gives CASSRQGSTEAFF.

The rearrangement uses TRBV5-8 and TRBJ2-1; D possibly corresponds to TRBD2 (5 bases). Looked up from germline, CDR1 is SGHTS and CDR2 is YDEGEE. This CDR3 has 18 amino acids. Trimming left V 3 bases short and J 1 base short, with 20 bases between. The CDR3 is CASSWTALSVLSYNEQFF. The CDR3 coding sequence is TGTGCCAGCAGCTGGACGGCCCTTAGCGTCTTGTCCTACAATGAGCAGTTCTTC.

This clone appeared a few times. This chain connects TRBV7-2 to TRBJ1-6, with D tentatively TRBD1 (5 bases). The V end was cut by 1 base, the J end by 8 bases, with 9 bases between. This CDR3 comprises 14 residues. Per the germline V gene, CDR1 is SGHTA and CDR2 is FQGNSA. CDR3 sequence: CASSLVRGDSPLHF. The DNA for the CDR3 is TGTGCCAGCAGCTTAGTACGGGGGGATTCACCCCTCCACTTT. The variable domain in full, with the rest retrieved from reference TRBV7-2 and TRBJ1-6, is GAGVSQSPSNKVTEKGKDVELRCDPISGHTALYWYRQSLGQGLEFLIYFQGNSAPDKSGLPSDRFSAERTGGSVSTLTIQRTQQEDSAVYLCASSLVRGDSPLHFGNGTRLTVT.

The chain has TRBV7-2 and TRBJ2-2, with a possible D match to TRBD2 (5 bases). Germline-derived CDR1 and CDR2 are SGHTA and FQGNSA. The CDR3 contains 15 residues. Between the trimmed V and J ends, which lost 5 bases and 6 bases, there was a span of 16 bases. The CDR3 sequence: CASSPPTRGPGELFF. As DNA, the CDR3 is TGTGCCAGCAGCCCCCCGACCCGGGGTCCCGGGGAGCTGTTTTTT.

The J gene is TRBJ1-6, the V gene TRBV24-1, with D perhaps matching TRBD1 (6 bases). With 5 bases removed from V and 0 bases from J, the gap between germline ends came to 13 bases. The length of the CDR3 is 17 residues. CDR1 KGHDR and CDR2 SFDVKD come from the germline V gene. The CDR3 region is CATSGRTASSYNSPLHF. The CDR3 nucleotides are TGTGCCACCAGTGGTAGGACAGCGAGCTCCTATAATTCACCCCTCCACTTT.

The chain links TRBV29-1 to TRBJ1-4; D unresolved. Deletions cut 6 bases from V and 0 bases from J, with 8 bases between. Germline CDR1 is SQVTM and CDR2 is ANQGSEA. CDR3 size: 13 residues. For the CDR3, the DNA is TGCAGCGTAGCGGGGTCAACTAATGAAAAACTGTTTTTT. As protein: CSVAGSTNEKLFF. Combining the CDR3 with reference TRBV29-1 and TRBJ1-4 gives the whole variable domain SAVISQKPSRDICQRGTSLTIQCQVDSQVTMMFWYRQQPGQSLTLIATANQGSEATYESGFVIDKFPISRPNLTFSTLTVSNMSPEDSSIYLCSVAGSTNEKLFFGSGTQLSVL.

The chain has TRBV3-1 (or the pseudogene TRBV3-2) and TRBJ1-2, with D perhaps TRBD1 (6 bases). The V gene lost 10 bases and the J gene lost 8 bases, with 23 bases spanning the gap. This CDR3 has 14 residues. Germline CDR1 and CDR2: LGHDT and YNNKEL (reference sequence). CDR3 DNA sequence: TGTGCCACCCAGGTTAGGGGGGGATCTGGAGGCTACACCTTC. Encoded protein: CATQVRGGSGGYTF.

This rearrangement joins TRBV10-1 to TRBJ1-5; D unclear. The CDR3 has 14 residues. Trimming removed 4 bases at V and 1 base at J, with 8 bases between. The germline V gene has CDR1 WNHNN and CDR2 SYGVQD (reference sequence). CDR3 DNA sequence: TGCGCCAGCAGTGGGTTAGTAAGCAATCAGCCCCAGCATTTT. Translation: CASSGLVSNQPQHF.

Note on this clone: This specimen includes other DNA sequences encoding the same CDR3. The chain carries TRBV7-2 and TRBJ1-2, with D hard to call. The CDR3 loop spans 13 amino acids. V was pared by 5 bases and J by 2 bases, with 9 bases between. Germline V CDR1 and CDR2: SGHTA, FQGNSA. The CDR3 reads CASSLAGNYGYTF. The CDR3, as DNA: TGTGCCAGCAGCCTCGCGGGCAACTATGGCTACACCTTC.

This chain uses TRBV27 with TRBJ1-2; 8 positions agree with TRBD1. CDR1 is MNHEY and CDR2 is SMNVEV in the germline V gene (reference sequence). There are 15 residues in the CDR3. V lost 4 bases, J lost 7 bases, and 11 bases stayed unmatched. The CDR3 here is CASSSIQGVSSGYTF. The CDR3 nucleotides read TGTGCCAGCAGTTCTATACAGGGGGTTAGTTCTGGCTACACCTTC.

The chain recombines TRBV4-3 with TRBJ2-7; no clear D gene. Germline lookup yields CDR1 LGHNA and CDR2 YSLEER. The V gene lost 0 bases and the J gene lost 4 bases, with 10 bases spanning the gap. CDR3 length equals 14 residues. The CDR3 sequence: CASSQDRRGYEQYF. In DNA, the CDR3 is TGCGCCAGCAGCCAAGACCGCCGAGGTTACGAGCAGTACTTC.

V is TRBV7-6 and J is TRBJ2-6; no definite D call. With 2 bases removed from V and 0 bases from J, the gap between germline ends came to 11 bases. Germline CDR1 is SGHVS and CDR2 is FNYEAQ. CDR3 length: 17 amino acids. The CDR3 DNA sequence: TGTGCCAGCAGCTTACGACACTTCACCTCTGGGGCCAACGTCCTGACTTTC. Protein: CASSLRHFTSGANVLTF.

The rearrangement uses TRBV7-3 and TRBJ1-1; 7 bases line up with TRBD1. Per the germline V gene, CDR1 is SGHTA and CDR2 is FQGTGA. The CDR3 spans 14 residues. Unmatched junction bases numbered 5, after V lost 4 bases and J lost 3 bases. The CDR3 DNA sequence: TGTGCCAGCAGCTCGATAGACAGGGACACTGAAGCTTTCTTT. Translated, it gives CASSSIDRDTEAFF.

The V and J genes are TRBV29-1 and TRBJ1-1; TRBD1 matches 9 bases. The junction had 8 bases not matched to a gene; V was cut back by 7 bases and J by 5 bases. In germline, CDR1 is SQVTM, CDR2 ANQGSEA. The length of the CDR3 is 13 residues. In DNA, the CDR3 is TGCAGCGACAGACAGGGGGGAGGGACTGAAGCTTTCTTT. Protein product: CSDRQGGGTEAFF.

The chain recombines TRBV10-2 with TRBJ1-1, with 7 bases lining up with TRBD1. The V gene end was trimmed by 3 bases and the J gene end by 5 bases; junction bases not matched to a gene: 6. Germline V gene data show CDR1 as WSHSY and CDR2 as SAAADI. This CDR3 is built from 14 residues. The CDR3 spells CASSDRGQWTEAFF. CDR3 nucleotide sequence: TGCGCCAGCAGTGATAGGGGGCAGTGGACTGAAGCTTTCTTT.

In this sample, this clone turned up once. The chain has TRBV3-1 (or the pseudogene TRBV3-2) and TRBJ1-6; 7 positions agree with TRBD1. The CDR3 runs to 14 residues. With 1 base clipped from V and 10 bases from J, the junction kept 4 bases outside the gene matches. From germline, CDR1 is LGHDT and CDR2 YNNKEL (reference sequence). The CDR3 protein is CASSQGSGGSPLHF. The CDR3 DNA sequence: TGTGCCAGCAGCCAAGGTTCAGGGGGGTCACCCCTCCACTTT.

The rearrangement uses TRBV29-1 and TRBJ1-1, with TRBD1 matching over 7 bases. This CDR3 has 14 residues. The ends lost 7 bases at V and 7 bases at J; junction bases unmatched: 15. Germline V gives CDR1 SQVTM, CDR2 ANQGSEA. DNA for the CDR3: TGCAGCGCAGGGGGTATTGGGGTAGCCCTTGAAGCTTTCTTT. Protein sequence: CSAGGIGVALEAFF. The full variable domain, in which reference TRBV29-1 and TRBJ1-1 provide the parts outside the CDR3, is SAVISQKPSRDICQRGTSLTIQCQVDSQVTMMFWYRQQPGQSLTLIATANQGSEATYESGFVIDKFPISRPNLTFSTLTVSNMSPEDSSIYLCSAGGIGVALEAFFGQGTRLTVV.

V is TRBV5-4 and J is TRBJ2-1, with 8 positions matching TRBD1. Trimming took 2 bases from V and 3 from J; bases not matched to a gene: 4. The CDR3 spans 15 residues. Germline V gene data show CDR1 as SGHNT and CDR2 as YYREEE (reference sequence). The CDR3 here is CASSLPGQDYNEQFF. The CDR3 nucleotides read TGTGCCAGCAGCTTACCGGGACAGGACTACAATGAGCAGTTCTTC. Filled out from reference TRBV5-4 and TRBJ2-1, the complete variable domain reads ETGVTQSPTHLIKTRGQQVTLRCSSQSGHNTVSWYQQALGQGPQFIFQYYREEENGRGNFPPRFSGLQFPNYSSELNVNALELDDSALYLCASSLPGQDYNEQFFGPGTRLTVL.

The rearrangement joins TRBV20-1 to TRBJ1-4; D uncertain. V was pared by 3 bases and J by 8 bases, with 16 bases between. This CDR3 is built from 14 residues. Germline CDR1 reads DFQATT; CDR2 reads SNEGSKA (reference sequence). CDR3 coding DNA: TGCAGTGCTAGTGGCGACAAGAGGAGGGAAAAACTGTTTTTT. Translated, it gives CSASGDKRREKLFF.

This chain connects TRBV5-1 to TRBJ2-3; 9 nucleotides agree with TRBD1. The CDR3 runs 15 residues. Per germline, CDR1 SGHRS and CDR2 YFSETQ. J gave up 0 bases and V 5 bases, and 4 bases lay outside the gene matches. CDR3 in DNA: TGCGCCAGCAGAAGGGGACAGGGAAGCACAGATACGCAGTATTTT. Translating it yields CASRRGQGSTDTQYF.

The CDR3 here is CASSRARITEAFF. The CDR3 bases are TGTGCCAGTAGCAGGGCGAGGATCACTGAAGCTTTCTTT. The rearrangement joins TRBV19 to TRBJ1-1, with TRBD1 as a possible D gene (5 bases). The CDR3 consists of 13 residues. Germline V gives CDR1 LNHDA, CDR2 SQIVND (reference sequence). Trimming removed 6 bases at V and 4 bases at J, with 12 bases between.

This rearrangement joins TRBV7-2 to TRBJ1-2; D is uncertain. V was clipped by 3 bases and J by 0 bases, with 8 bases between them. Germline assignment: CDR1 SGHTA and CDR2 FQGNSA. The CDR3 runs to 14 residues. Here the CDR3 DNA reads TGTGCCAGCAGCTTTTTAGAAACTAACTATGGCTACACCTTC. It translates to CASSFLETNYGYTF.

The chain combines TRBV30 with TRBJ1-4; D is unclear. The length of the CDR3 is 13 residues. Per the germline V gene, CDR1 is GTSNPN and CDR2 is SVGIG (reference sequence). Trimming stripped 6 bases from V and 4 bases from J, with 12 bases between. CDR3 in DNA: TGTGCCTGTACCGACTTTTTTAATGAAAAACTGTTTTTT. Protein: CACTDFFNEKLFF.